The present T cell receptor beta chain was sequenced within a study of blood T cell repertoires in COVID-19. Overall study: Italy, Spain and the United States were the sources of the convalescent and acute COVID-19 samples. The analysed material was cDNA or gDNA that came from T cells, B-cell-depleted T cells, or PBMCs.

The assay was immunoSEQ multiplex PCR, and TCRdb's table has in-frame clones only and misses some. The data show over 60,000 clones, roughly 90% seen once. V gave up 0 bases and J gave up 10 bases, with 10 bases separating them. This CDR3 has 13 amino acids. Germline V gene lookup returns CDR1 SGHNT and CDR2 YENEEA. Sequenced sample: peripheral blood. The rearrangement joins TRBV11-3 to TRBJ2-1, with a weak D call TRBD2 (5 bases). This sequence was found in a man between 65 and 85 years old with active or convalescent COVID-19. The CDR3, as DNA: TGTGCCAGCAGCTTAGATGAGCAGCGGGAGCAGTTCTTC. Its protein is CASSLDEQREQFF.